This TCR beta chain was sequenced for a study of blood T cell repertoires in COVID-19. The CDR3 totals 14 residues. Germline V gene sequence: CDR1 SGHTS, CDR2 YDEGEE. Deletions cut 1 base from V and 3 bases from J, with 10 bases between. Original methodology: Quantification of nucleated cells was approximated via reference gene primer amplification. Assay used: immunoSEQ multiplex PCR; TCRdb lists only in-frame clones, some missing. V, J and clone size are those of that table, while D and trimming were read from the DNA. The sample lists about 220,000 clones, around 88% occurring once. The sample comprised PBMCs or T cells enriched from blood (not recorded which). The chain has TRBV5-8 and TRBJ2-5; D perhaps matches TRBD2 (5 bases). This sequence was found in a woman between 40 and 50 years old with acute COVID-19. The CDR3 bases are TGTGCCAGCAGCTTGCCTGGACTTAAAGAGACCCAGTACTTC. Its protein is CASSLPGLKETQYF. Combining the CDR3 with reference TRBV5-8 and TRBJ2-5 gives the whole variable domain EAGVTQSPTHLIKTRGQQATLRCSPISGHTSVYWYQQALGLGLQFLLWYDEGEERNRGNFPPRFSGRQFPNYSSELNVNALELEDSALYLCASSLPGLKETQYFGPGTRLLVL.